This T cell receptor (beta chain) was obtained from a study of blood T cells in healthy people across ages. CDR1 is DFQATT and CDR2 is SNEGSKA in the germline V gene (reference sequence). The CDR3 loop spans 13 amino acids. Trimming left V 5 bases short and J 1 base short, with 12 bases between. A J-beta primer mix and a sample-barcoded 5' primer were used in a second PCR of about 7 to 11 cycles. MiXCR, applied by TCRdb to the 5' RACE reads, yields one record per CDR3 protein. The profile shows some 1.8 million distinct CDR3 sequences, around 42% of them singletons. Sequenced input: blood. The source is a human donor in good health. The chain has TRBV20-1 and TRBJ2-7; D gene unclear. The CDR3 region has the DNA TGCAGTGCTGACCGAAAACTTTCCTACGAGCAGTACTTC. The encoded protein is CSADRKLSYEQYF.